This T cell receptor beta chain was identified during a study of graft-versus-host responses after intestinal transplantation. Method: immunoSEQ multiplex PCR; TCRdb's copy keeps in-frame clones and lacks some. The sample has approximately 74,000 clones; about 90% are singletons. Of note for this clone: Antigen specificity is unknown.

Study-wide findings and caveats: HvG clone declines early post-transplant were associated with peak circulating GvH levels.

This CDR3 contains 14 residues. CDR1 is MNHEY, CDR2 SMNVEV, per germline (reference sequence). The ends were cut back, 2 bases at V and 7 bases at J, with 11 bases in the middle. The source material was PBMCs, sampled 98 days after intestinal transplantation. The receptor comes from a human patient who received an intestinal transplant, so some T cells may come from the graft donor. V gene TRBV27 combines with J gene TRBJ2-2; tentatively, D is TRBD2 (6 bases). The CDR3 loop is CASSLGGLGGELFF. CDR3 DNA: TGTGCCAGCAGTTTAGGGGGGTTGGGCGGGGAGCTGTTTTTT.